This passage covers 15 T cell receptor beta chains from one sample sequenced in a study of cytomegalovirus exposure and HLA in healthy donors (dated by TCRdb to between 2016 and 2019). The receptor library was made with the immunoSEQ multiplex PCR assay. The multiplex PCR relied on a mix of 60 forward primers for TCR Vbeta segments and 13 reverse primers for TCR Jbeta segments. TCRdb stores this immuneACCESS table with in-frame sequences only. Part of the clones is absent; in the studies checked, under half of the shortfall reflects unresolved V genes, and no reason is known for the rest. The sample profile shows approximately 98,000 clones; around 72% of them were found once. Jointly, the top ten make up 1.5% to 2% of the sample. The sample taken for sequencing was PBMCs. These receptors all stem from a male donor in good health and CMV-seronegative.

This chain uses TRBV5-4 with TRBJ2-7, with a weak D call TRBD1 (6 bases). The CDR3 runs 16 residues. Between the trimmed V and J ends, which lost 0 bases and 1 base, there was a span of 14 bases. Germline CDR1 is SGHNT and CDR2 is YYREEE (reference sequence). The CDR3 DNA sequence: TGTGCCAGCAGCTTGGCCCCTGGGGGCCGGTCCTACGAGCAGTACTTC. Residues: CASSLAPGGRSYEQYF.

The rearrangement uses TRBV7-9 and TRBJ2-1; D perhaps matches TRBD2 (6 bases). V gave up 11 bases and J gave up 2 bases, with 10 bases separating them. Germline V gives CDR1 SEHNR, CDR2 FQNEAQ (reference sequence). CDR3 size: 12 residues. The CDR3 sequence: CALGGPYNEQFF. The DNA of the CDR3 is TGTGCCCTAGGAGGGCCCTACAATGAGCAGTTCTTC. Complete variable domain (other parts from reference TRBV7-9 and TRBJ2-1): DTGVSQNPRHKITKRGQNVTFRCDPISEHNRLYWYRQTLGQGPEFLTYFQNEAQLEKSRLLSDRFSAERPKGSFSTLEIQRTEQGDSAMYLCALGGPYNEQFFGPGTRLTVL.

This clone was recorded only once. The gene calls are TRBV9 and TRBJ1-1; 9 bases agree with TRBD1. Unmatched junction bases numbered 5, after V lost 4 bases and J lost 4 bases. Germline CDR1 and CDR2: SGDLS and YYNGEE. The CDR3 sequence is 14 residues long. As DNA, the CDR3 is TGTGCCAGCAGCCGGGGGGGACAGGGCACTGAAGCTTTCTTT. Translating it yields CASSRGGQGTEAFF.

The DNA for the CDR3 is TGTGCCAGCAGCGAGGGGACAGCGAGGCAGCCCCAGCATTTT. It encodes CASSEGTARQPQHF. The V and J genes are TRBV6-1 and TRBJ1-5; 7 bases map to TRBD1. The CDR3 is 14 residues long. V trimming: 6 bases; J trimming: 7 bases; junction bases outside the gene matches: 9. The V gene's germline CDR1 is MNHNS and CDR2 SASEGT.

V and J are TRBV7-8 and TRBJ2-7; D ambiguous. This CDR3 region has 11 residues. Germline CDR1 SGHVS, CDR2 FQNEAQ. Between the trimmed V and J ends, which lost 3 bases and 7 bases, there was a span of 7 bases. The CDR3 sequence: CASSFSTEQYF. The DNA for the CDR3 is TGTGCCAGCAGCTTTTCGACAGAGCAGTACTTC. Variable domain in full (rest from reference TRBV7-8 and TRBJ2-7): GAGVSQSPRYKVAKRGQDVALRCDPISGHVSLFWYQQALGQGPEFLTYFQNEAQLDKSGLPSDRFFAERPEGSVSTLKIQRTQQEDSAVYLCASSFSTEQYFGPGTRLTVT.

This clone is a singleton in its sample. The chain has TRBV11-3 and TRBJ2-2, with TRBD1 identical over 9 bases. This CDR3 region has 14 residues. Germline lookup yields CDR1 SGHNT and CDR2 YENEEA. The V segment lost 6 bases and the J segment 4 bases; nucleotides outside the gene matches: 3. As DNA, the CDR3 is TGTGCCAGCAGAACAGGGGGCGGCACCGGGGAGCTGTTTTTT. It yields the protein CASRTGGGTGELFF.

V usage is TRBV4-1 and J usage is TRBJ2-6; D uncertain. The CDR3 runs 20 residues. Between the trimmed V and J ends, which lost 0 bases and 1 base, there was a span of 19 bases. Germline V gives CDR1 MGHRA, CDR2 YSYEKL. The CDR3 here is CASSQDPLAVSISGANVLTF. For the CDR3, the DNA is TGCGCCAGCAGCCAAGACCCCTTGGCAGTGTCAATATCTGGGGCCAACGTCCTGACTTTC.

This clone was counted a few times. V usage is TRBV6-1 and J usage is TRBJ2-1; D is perhaps TRBD1 (6 bases). Trimming removed 7 bases at V and 2 bases at J, with 15 bases between. The CDR3 length is 15 residues. The germline CDR1 and CDR2 sequences are MNHNS and SASEGT. The CDR3 loop is CASTQGTNPYNEQFF. The DNA of the CDR3 is TGTGCCAGCACCCAAGGGACAAACCCCTACAATGAGCAGTTCTTC.

The rearrangement links TRBV27 to TRBJ1-2; D is perhaps TRBD1 (6 bases). The germline V gene encodes CDR1 MNHEY and CDR2 SMNVEV (reference sequence). The CDR3 totals 16 residues. Trimming left V 0 bases short and J 2 bases short, with 13 bases between. CDR3 sequence reads: CASSLSLTGLNYGYTF. CDR3 in DNA: TGTGCCAGCAGTTTATCGTTGACAGGATTAAACTATGGCTACACCTTC.

This sequence joins TRBV27 and TRBJ1-2, with D perhaps matching TRBD1 (6 bases). Germline values: CDR1 MNHEY, CDR2 SMNVEV (reference sequence). This CDR3 spans 13 amino acids. V gave up 4 bases and J gave up 7 bases, with 13 bases separating them. For the CDR3, the DNA is TGTGCCAGCAGTTCCTACTCAGGGGTTGGCTACACCTTC. Translated, it gives CASSSYSGVGYTF.

The J gene is TRBJ1-2, the V gene TRBV28; D is undetermined. The CDR3 has 11 residues. V gave up 6 bases and J gave up 3 bases, with 5 bases separating them. Germline CDR1 reads MDHEN; CDR2 reads SYDVKM. The CDR3 spells CASSGDYGYTF. The CDR3 bases are TGTGCCAGCAGCGGGGACTATGGCTACACCTTC.

The chain recombines TRBV7-3 with TRBJ2-2, with 13 bases lining up with TRBD2. CDR1 and CDR2 (germline): SGHTA, FQGTGA. V lost 5 bases and J lost 4; bases outside the gene matches: 4. The CDR3 runs to 16 residues. CDR3 loop: CASSLRLAGGTGELFF. CDR3 bases: TGTGCCAGCAGCCTCAGACTAGCGGGGGGCACCGGGGAGCTGTTTTTT.

This chain uses TRBV10-3 with TRBJ2-2; D unresolved. The CDR3 is 13 amino acids. Germline V CDR1 and CDR2: ENHRY, SYGVKD. Trimming shortened V by 0 bases and J by 7 bases, and 6 bases separated the two germline ends. CDR3 nucleotides: TGTGCCATCAGTGAGTCGCGCGGCGGGGAGCTGTTTTTT. It yields the protein CAISESRGGELFF.

The chain joins TRBV5-1 to TRBJ1-2; TRBD1 matches at 9 bases. CDR3 size: 14 residues. CDR1 is SGHRS and CDR2 is YFSETQ in the germline V gene. After removal of 4 bases from V and 8 bases from J, the junction contained 9 bases not matched to a gene. CDR3 sequence: CASSQAGQGIGYTF. The CDR3 DNA reads as TGCGCCAGCAGCCAAGCGGGACAGGGTATCGGCTACACCTTC.

The chain is built from TRBV28 and TRBJ2-1; 10 nucleotides agree with TRBD1. V shed 5 bases and J 5 bases; nucleotides not matched to a gene: 3. CDR3 length: 14 residues. Germline CDR1 reads MDHEN; CDR2 reads SYDVKM. CDR3 bases: TGTGCCAGCAGTAAGACAGGGGGCAACAATGAGCAGTTCTTC. Protein product: CASSKTGGNNEQFF.